The next 22 T cell receptor beta chains were all read from a single sample in a study of cytomegalovirus exposure and HLA in healthy donors. With 60 Vbeta and 13 Jbeta primers, the PCR was carried out. Only in-frame clones appear in the TCRdb table, and some are missing; sequencing was by immunoSEQ multiplex PCR. Altogether more than 65,000 clones are present, 65% to 70% being singletons, with the ten largest covering around 7%. Sequenced sample: PBMCs. The receptors derive from a woman aged 45-60 years in good health and CMV-seropositive.

This chain connects TRBV2 to TRBJ2-1; a possible D gene is TRBD1 (6 bases). Trimming stripped 3 bases from V and 8 bases from J, with 8 bases between. The germline CDR1 and CDR2 sequences are SNHLY and FYNNEI. The CDR3 runs 12 residues. In nucleotides, the CDR3 is TGTGCCAGCAGTGAGGACAGCGATGAGCAGTTCTTC. Its protein product is CASSEDSDEQFF.

The V call is TRBV11-2, the J call TRBJ1-1; D possibly corresponds to TRBD1 (5 bases). From germline, CDR1 is SGHAT and CDR2 FQNNGV. CDR3 length: 14 residues. The V and J ends lost 3 bases and 3 bases respectively, with 11 bases between them. The CDR3 DNA is TGTGCCAGCAGCTTCTACCGGGGGGACACTGAAGCTTTCTTT. Protein: CASSFYRGDTEAFF.

The genes are TRBV11-1 and TRBJ2-3, with 8 bases lining up with TRBD1. Germline assignment: CDR1 SGHAT and CDR2 FQDESV (reference sequence). V shed 2 bases and J 5 bases; nucleotides not matched to a gene: 3. CDR3 length: 14 amino acids. CDR3 in amino acids: CASSLSRGQDTQYF. The CDR3 DNA follows: TGTGCCAGCAGCTTAAGCAGGGGGCAAGATACGCAGTATTTT.

This clone was detected a few times. J is TRBJ1-6 and V is TRBV15, with 7 nucleotides matching TRBD1. V shed 0 bases, J shed 8 bases, and the junction held 10 bases outside the gene matches. Germline values: CDR1 LNHNV, CDR2 YYDKDF (reference sequence). The CDR3 is made up of 17 amino acids. The CDR3 nucleotides read TGTGCCACCAGCAGAGATCTCGGGTTAGGGGGCGATTCACCCCTCCACTTT. Its translation is CATSRDLGLGGDSPLHF.

The V gene is TRBV7-2, the J gene TRBJ2-1; tentatively, D is TRBD2 (6 bases). The CDR3 runs 17 residues. Germline CDR1 SGHTA, CDR2 FQGNSA. The V and J ends lost 5 bases and 7 bases respectively, with 24 bases between them. The CDR3 reads CASSPGTLRRQRNEQFF. The CDR3 DNA is TGTGCCAGCAGCCCAGGGACTCTTCGAAGACAAAGGAATGAGCAGTTCTTC. The entire variable domain, with the rest obtained from reference TRBV7-2 and TRBJ2-1, is as follows: GAGVSQSPSNKVTEKGKDVELRCDPISGHTALYWYRQSLGQGLEFLIYFQGNSAPDKSGLPSDRFSAERTGGSVSTLTIQRTQQEDSAVYLCASSPGTLRRQRNEQFFGPGTRLTVL.

About this clone itself: A read error may account for a junction end that differs from germline. This chain links TRBV7-9 with TRBJ2-1; D remains unclear. This CDR3 is 11 amino acids long. The germline V gene encodes CDR1 SEHNR and CDR2 FQNEAQ (reference sequence). CDR3 sequence (DNA): TGTTCCAGCAGCTCATACAATGAGCAGTTCTTC. Amino acids: CSSSSYNEQFF. Supplemented by reference TRBV7-9 and TRBJ2-1, the full variable domain reads DTGVSQNPRHKITKRGQNVTFRCDPISEHNRLYWYRQTLGQGPEFLTYFQNEAQLEKSRLLSDRFSAERPKGSFSTLEIQRTEQGDSAMYLCSSSSYNEQFFGPGTRLTVL.

The chain joins TRBV2 to TRBJ1-5; no definite D call. Looked up from germline, CDR1 is SNHLY and CDR2 is FYNNEI. V lost 8 bases and J 8 bases, leaving 13 bases between the germline ends. The CDR3 is 12 residues long. CDR3 DNA: TGTGCCAGCCACATCAAACATGAGCCCCAGCATTTT. Its protein product is CASHIKHEPQHF.

The CDR3 here is CAISETTANTEAFF. CDR3 coding DNA: TGTGCCATCAGTGAGACGACTGCGAACACTGAAGCTTTCTTT. The rearrangement joins TRBV10-3 to TRBJ1-1; D not resolved. Germline V gene data show CDR1 as ENHRY and CDR2 as SYGVKD. The CDR3 is 14 residues long. V was pared by 2 bases and J by 1 base, with 8 bases between.

The genes are TRBV28 and TRBJ1-2; no reliable D call. Germline V gene sequence: CDR1 MDHEN, CDR2 SYDVKM. There are 12 residues in the CDR3. V lost 3 bases to trimming and J lost 5 bases, with 7 bases between them. CDR3 loop: CASSFEGYGYTF. CDR3 sequence (DNA): TGTGCCAGCAGTTTCGAGGGTTATGGCTACACCTTC.

V usage is TRBV6-5 and J usage is TRBJ2-1; 12 bases align to TRBD2. This CDR3 region has 15 residues. After removal of 7 bases from V and 12 bases from J, the junction contained 13 bases not matched to a gene. The germline gives CDR1 MNHEY, CDR2 SVGAGI. This CDR3 reads CASTRRTSGNEGQFF. The DNA of the CDR3 is TGTGCCAGCACCCGCCGGACTAGCGGGAATGAGGGGCAGTTCTTC.

V and J are TRBV2 and TRBJ1-1; 8 bases are a match to TRBD1. V lost 8 bases to trimming and J lost 0 bases; unmatched junction nucleotides: 2. The CDR3 runs to 13 residues. Germline V CDR1 and CDR2: SNHLY, FYNNEI. CDR3 nucleotide sequence: TGTGCCAGCGACAGGGGACTGAACACTGAAGCTTTCTTT. Translating gives CASDRGLNTEAFF.

J is TRBJ2-7 and V is TRBV7-3; 8 nucleotides line up with TRBD2. Germline CDR1 reads SGHTA; CDR2 reads FQGTGA. This CDR3 spans 15 amino acids. V shed 2 bases, J shed 2 bases, and the junction held 5 bases outside the gene matches. The CDR3 DNA reads TGTGCCAGCAGCTTACTCGGCGGGGGGACCTACGAGCAGTACTTC. It specifies CASSLLGGGTYEQYF.

In this sample, this clone turned up once. The chain combines TRBV5-4 with TRBJ2-3; 13 bases fit TRBD2. The CDR3 length is 16 residues. Unmatched junction bases numbered 4, after V lost 3 bases and J lost 3 bases. Germline CDR1 and CDR2: SGHNT and YYREEE (reference sequence). The CDR3, as DNA: TGTGCCAGCAGCTCCCGGACTAGCGGGGGAACAGATACGCAGTATTTT. Amino acid sequence: CASSSRTSGGTDTQYF. Variable domain in full (rest from reference TRBV5-4 and TRBJ2-3): ETGVTQSPTHLIKTRGQQVTLRCSSQSGHNTVSWYQQALGQGPQFIFQYYREEENGRGNFPPRFSGLQFPNYSSELNVNALELDDSALYLCASSSRTSGGTDTQYFGPGTRLTVL.

The chain links TRBV2 to TRBJ1-1; D is possibly TRBD1 (6 bases). Trimming removed 5 bases at V and 8 bases at J, with 12 bases between. The germline gives CDR1 SNHLY, CDR2 FYNNEI. CDR3 size: 12 residues. CDR3 in amino acids: CASSPNREEAFF. The CDR3, as DNA: TGTGCCAGCAGTCCAAACAGGGAGGAAGCTTTCTTT.

The chain has TRBV13 and TRBJ1-1; possibly TRBD1 for D (6 bases). The CDR3 spans 16 residues. Trimming left V 5 bases short and J 0 bases short, with 16 bases between. The germline gives CDR1 PRHDT, CDR2 FYEKMQ (reference sequence). CDR3 nucleotide sequence: TGTGCCAGCAGCCATCGGGAGGGGGACCTGAACACTGAAGCTTTCTTT. This encodes CASSHREGDLNTEAFF.

This clone was detected only a few times. V and J are TRBV4-2 and TRBJ1-1; 8 bases map to TRBD1. The CDR3 sequence is 14 residues long. Unmatched junction bases numbered 1, after V lost 1 base and J lost 3 bases. Germline-derived CDR1 and CDR2 are LGHNA and YNFKEQ. CDR3: CASSQVQGDTEAFF. CDR3 DNA: TGTGCCAGCAGCCAAGTACAGGGGGACACTGAAGCTTTCTTT.

In its sample, this clone was seen a few times. V and J are TRBV28 and TRBJ2-1, with 10 bases fitting TRBD2. V shed 0 bases, J shed 7 bases, and the junction held 9 bases outside the gene matches. This CDR3 contains 17 residues. Germline V CDR1 and CDR2: MDHEN, SYDVKM. The CDR3 DNA reads as TGTGCCAGCAGTTTATGGGGTAGCGGGGGGTTTTCAAATGAGCAGTTCTTC. It translates to CASSLWGSGGFSNEQFF. The full variable domain, with the rest looked up from reference TRBV28 and TRBJ2-1, is DVKVTQSSRYLVKRTGEKVFLECVQDMDHENMFWYRQDPGLGLRLIYFSYDVKMKEKGDIPEGYSVSREKKERFSLILESASTNQTSMYLCASSLWGSGGFSNEQFFGPGTRLTVL.

By share, this clone counts as medium-sized. The chain links TRBV6-1 to TRBJ1-5, with 8 positions matching TRBD1. CDR1 and CDR2 from the germline V gene are MNHNS and SASEGT. CDR3 length: 15 amino acids. Trimming removed 1 base from V and 4 bases from J; junction bases left unmatched: 3. The CDR3 DNA follows: TGTGCCAGCAGTGAAGTTTGGACAGGGAATCAGCCCCAGCATTTT. Translating it yields CASSEVWTGNQPQHF.

A single count supports this clone. The rearrangement links TRBV18 to TRBJ2-3; D perhaps matches TRBD2 (5 bases). CDR1 KGHSH and CDR2 LQKENI come from the germline V gene. The CDR3 length is 15 residues. Trimming stripped 2 bases from V and 4 bases from J, with 13 bases between. The CDR3 sequence: CASSPAGLAADTQYF. The CDR3 nucleotides read TGTGCCAGCTCACCAGCCGGACTCGCGGCAGATACGCAGTATTTT.

V and J are TRBV28 and TRBJ1-5; D call uncertain. Germline CDR1 reads MDHEN; CDR2 reads SYDVKM. The CDR3 is 11 amino acids. Trimming left V 3 bases short and J 6 bases short, with 3 bases between. The CDR3 protein is CASSFSQPQHF. The CDR3 DNA reads TGTGCCAGCAGTTTTAGTCAGCCCCAGCATTTT.

This sequence joins TRBV27 and TRBJ2-2, with a tentative D call TRBD1 (5 bases). Germline values: CDR1 MNHEY, CDR2 SMNVEV (reference sequence). The CDR3 loop spans 15 amino acids. The germline V and J ends were trimmed by 3 bases and 5 bases, with 13 bases remaining between them. The CDR3 DNA sequence: TGTGCCAGCAGTTTGAAAGGGGCAGGGACCGGGGAGCTGTTTTTT. Translated, it gives CASSLKGAGTGELFF.

This clone appeared a few times. This chain uses TRBV28 with TRBJ1-2, with D maybe TRBD1 (5 bases). From germline, CDR1 is MDHEN and CDR2 SYDVKM. The CDR3 sequence is 16 residues long. Deletions cut 5 bases from V and 4 bases from J, with 20 bases between. The CDR3 protein is CASSGPVGPSVYGYTF. Here the CDR3 DNA reads TGTGCCAGCAGTGGCCCTGTGGGGCCATCCGTCTATGGCTACACCTTC.